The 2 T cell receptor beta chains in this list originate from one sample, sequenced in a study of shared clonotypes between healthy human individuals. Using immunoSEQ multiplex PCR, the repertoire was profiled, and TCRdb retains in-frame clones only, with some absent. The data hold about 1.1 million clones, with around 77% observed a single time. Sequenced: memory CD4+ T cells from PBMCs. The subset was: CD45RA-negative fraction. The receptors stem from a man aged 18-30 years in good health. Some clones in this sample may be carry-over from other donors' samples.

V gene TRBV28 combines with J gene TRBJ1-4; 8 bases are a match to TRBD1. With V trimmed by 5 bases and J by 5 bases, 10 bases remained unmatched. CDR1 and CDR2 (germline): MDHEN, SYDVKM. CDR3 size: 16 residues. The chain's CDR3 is CASSAYGTGKNEKLFF. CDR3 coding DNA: TGTGCCAGCAGTGCTTACGGGACAGGCAAAAATGAAAAACTGTTTTTT.

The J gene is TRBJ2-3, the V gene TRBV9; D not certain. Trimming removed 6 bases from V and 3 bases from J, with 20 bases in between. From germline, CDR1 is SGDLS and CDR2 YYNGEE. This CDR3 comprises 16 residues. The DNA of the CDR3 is TGTGCCAGCAAACCCAAGTGGCCAGGATCTACAGATACGCAGTATTTT. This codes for CASKPKWPGSTDTQYF.